Listed below are T cell receptor beta chains from one sample, sequenced in a study of T cells after yellow fever vaccination. Each CDR3 protein gets one entry after TCRdb re-called the 5' RACE reads with MiXCR. Among about 260,000 distinct CDR3 sequences listed, roughly 4% were seen once. The sequences come from PBMCs, collected 15 days after the yellow fever booster vaccination. These receptors all come from a young man who received the YFV17D yellow fever vaccine. Both conserved end residues are part of each CDR3. Each record gives: clone size, V gene, J gene, CDR3 protein. Sizes are listed as once, few, many, or a class for an expanded clone.

many	TRBV19	TRBJ2-3	CASLRGGTDTQYF
many	TRBV7-6	TRBJ1-1	CASSPHRINTEAFF
many	TRBV27	TRBJ1-6	CASSGEVSPLHF
many	TRBV7-2	TRBJ1-1	CASSLLNTEAFF
many	TRBV20-1	TRBJ2-5	CSARDFRGGQETQYF
many	TRBV20-1	TRBJ1-1	CRAGWKNTEAFF
many	TRBV12-3/TRBV12-4	TRBJ1-6	CASSLSAGYSPLHF
many	TRBV28	TRBJ1-5	CASTSDSLYQPQHF
many	TRBV5-5	TRBJ1-1	CASSLVQGYMNTEAFF
many	TRBV4-3	TRBJ2-1	CASSLWSQSSYNEQFF
many	TRBV5-5	TRBJ1-1	CASRAGTDTEAFF
many	TRBV7-9	TRBJ1-5	CASSLGQGVQPQHF
many	TRBV29-1	TRBJ2-5	CSVEVVGPYQETQYF
many	TRBV7-8	TRBJ2-5	CASSFRRLIPQETQYF